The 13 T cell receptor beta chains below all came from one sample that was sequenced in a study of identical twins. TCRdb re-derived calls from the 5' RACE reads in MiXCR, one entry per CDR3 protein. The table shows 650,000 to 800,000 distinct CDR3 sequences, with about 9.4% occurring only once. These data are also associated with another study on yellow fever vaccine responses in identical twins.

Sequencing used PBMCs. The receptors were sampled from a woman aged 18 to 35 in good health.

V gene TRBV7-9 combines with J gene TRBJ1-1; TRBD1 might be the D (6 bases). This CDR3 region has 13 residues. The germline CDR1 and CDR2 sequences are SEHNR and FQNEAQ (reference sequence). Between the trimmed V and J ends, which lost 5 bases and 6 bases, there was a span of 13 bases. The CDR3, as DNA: TGTGCCAGCAGCCCGACAGGAGCGCCTGAAGCTTTCTTT. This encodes CASSPTGAPEAFF. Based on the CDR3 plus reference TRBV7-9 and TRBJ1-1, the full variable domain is DTGVSQNPRHKITKRGQNVTFRCDPISEHNRLYWYRQTLGQGPEFLTYFQNEAQLEKSRLLSDRFSAERPKGSFSTLEIQRTEQGDSAMYLCASSPTGAPEAFFGQGTRLTVV.

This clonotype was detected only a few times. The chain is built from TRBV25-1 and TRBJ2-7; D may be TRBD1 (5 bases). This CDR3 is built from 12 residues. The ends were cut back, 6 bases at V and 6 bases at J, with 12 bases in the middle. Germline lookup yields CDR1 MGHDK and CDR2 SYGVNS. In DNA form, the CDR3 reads TGTGCCAGCAGCGTCAGGGATTTCGAGCAGTACTTC. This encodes CASSVRDFEQYF.

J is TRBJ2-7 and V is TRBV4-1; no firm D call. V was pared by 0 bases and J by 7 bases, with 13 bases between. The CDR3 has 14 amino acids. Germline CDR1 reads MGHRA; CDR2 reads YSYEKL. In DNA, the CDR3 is TGCGCCAGCAGCCAAGAGGCAATTAAGGGAGAGCAGTACTTC. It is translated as CASSQEAIKGEQYF.

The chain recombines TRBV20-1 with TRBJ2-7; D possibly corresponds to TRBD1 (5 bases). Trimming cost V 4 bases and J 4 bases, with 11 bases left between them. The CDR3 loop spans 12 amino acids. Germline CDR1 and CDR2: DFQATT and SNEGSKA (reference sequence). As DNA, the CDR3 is TGCAGTGCTAAGACAGCCGGATACGAGCAGTACTTC. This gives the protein CSAKTAGYEQYF.

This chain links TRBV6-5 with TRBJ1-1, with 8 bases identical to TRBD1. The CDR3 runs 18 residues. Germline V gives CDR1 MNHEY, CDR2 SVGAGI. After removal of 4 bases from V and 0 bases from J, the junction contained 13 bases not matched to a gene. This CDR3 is CASSLGVFPGQVNTEAFF. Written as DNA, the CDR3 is TGTGCCAGCAGTTTAGGGGTATTTCCGGGACAGGTGAACACTGAAGCTTTCTTT.

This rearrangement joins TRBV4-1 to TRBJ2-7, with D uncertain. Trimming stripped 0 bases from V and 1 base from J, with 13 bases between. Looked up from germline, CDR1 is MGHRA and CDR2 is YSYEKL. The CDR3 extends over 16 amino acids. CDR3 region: CASSQDLGVTSYEQYF. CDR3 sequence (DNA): TGCGCCAGCAGCCAAGATCTTGGGGTAACATCCTACGAGCAGTACTTC.

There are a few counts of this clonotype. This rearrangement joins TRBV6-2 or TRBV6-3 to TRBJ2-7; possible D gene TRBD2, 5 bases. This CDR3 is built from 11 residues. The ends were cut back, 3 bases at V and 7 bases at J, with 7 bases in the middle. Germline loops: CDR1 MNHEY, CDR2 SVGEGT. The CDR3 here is CASSYTGEQYF. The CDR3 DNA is TGTGCCAGCAGTTATACGGGGGAGCAGTACTTC.

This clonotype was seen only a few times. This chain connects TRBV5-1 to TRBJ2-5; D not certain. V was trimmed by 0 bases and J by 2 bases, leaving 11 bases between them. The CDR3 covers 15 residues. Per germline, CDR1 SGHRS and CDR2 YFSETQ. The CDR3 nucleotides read TGCGCCAGCAGCTTGGACGGGCGAACACAAGAGACCCAGTACTTC. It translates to CASSLDGRTQETQYF.

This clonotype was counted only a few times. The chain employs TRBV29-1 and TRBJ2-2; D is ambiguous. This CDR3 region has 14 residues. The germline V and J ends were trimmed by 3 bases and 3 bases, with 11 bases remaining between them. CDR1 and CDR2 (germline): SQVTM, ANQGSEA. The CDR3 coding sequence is TGCAGCGTTGATTCCGGTACTGACACCGGGGAGCTGTTTTTT. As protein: CSVDSGTDTGELFF.

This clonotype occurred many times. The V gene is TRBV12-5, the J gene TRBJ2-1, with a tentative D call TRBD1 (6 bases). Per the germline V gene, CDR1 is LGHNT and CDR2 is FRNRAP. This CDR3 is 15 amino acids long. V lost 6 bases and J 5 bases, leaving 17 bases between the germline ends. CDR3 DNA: TGTGCTAGTGGAGAGGCCGGGACACCGAACAATGAGCAGTTCTTC. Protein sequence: CASGEAGTPNNEQFF.

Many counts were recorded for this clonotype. The CDR3 is CASSFGTGRYF. The CDR3 DNA reads TGTGCCAGCAGTTTCGGGACAGGGAGGTACTTC. This chain uses TRBV25-1 with TRBJ2-7, with 9 positions matching TRBD1. J was trimmed by 12 bases and V by 5 bases; bases with no gene match: 5. The CDR3 length is 11 residues. Germline V gene lookup returns CDR1 MGHDK and CDR2 SYGVNS.

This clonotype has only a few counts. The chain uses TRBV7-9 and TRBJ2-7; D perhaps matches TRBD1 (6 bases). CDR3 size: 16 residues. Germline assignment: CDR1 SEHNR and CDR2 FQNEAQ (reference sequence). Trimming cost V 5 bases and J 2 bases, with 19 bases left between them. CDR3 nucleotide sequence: TGTGCCAGCAGCATAAAGACAGGAGAAGGGACCTACGAGCAGTACTTC. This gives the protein CASSIKTGEGTYEQYF. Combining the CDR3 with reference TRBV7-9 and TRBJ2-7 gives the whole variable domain DTGVSQNPRHKITKRGQNVTFRCDPISEHNRLYWYRQTLGQGPEFLTYFQNEAQLEKSRLLSDRFSAERPKGSFSTLEIQRTEQGDSAMYLCASSIKTGEGTYEQYFGPGTRLTVT.

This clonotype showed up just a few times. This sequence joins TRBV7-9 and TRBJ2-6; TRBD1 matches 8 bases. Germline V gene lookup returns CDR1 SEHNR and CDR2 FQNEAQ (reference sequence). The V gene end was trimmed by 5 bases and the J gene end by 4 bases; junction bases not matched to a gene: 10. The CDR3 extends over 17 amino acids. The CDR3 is CASSLGTGTTGANVLTF. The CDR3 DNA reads TGTGCCAGCAGCCTAGGGACAGGCACCACCGGGGCCAACGTCCTGACTTTC. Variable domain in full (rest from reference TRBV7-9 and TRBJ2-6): DTGVSQNPRHKITKRGQNVTFRCDPISEHNRLYWYRQTLGQGPEFLTYFQNEAQLEKSRLLSDRFSAERPKGSFSTLEIQRTEQGDSAMYLCASSLGTGTTGANVLTFGAGSRLTVL.